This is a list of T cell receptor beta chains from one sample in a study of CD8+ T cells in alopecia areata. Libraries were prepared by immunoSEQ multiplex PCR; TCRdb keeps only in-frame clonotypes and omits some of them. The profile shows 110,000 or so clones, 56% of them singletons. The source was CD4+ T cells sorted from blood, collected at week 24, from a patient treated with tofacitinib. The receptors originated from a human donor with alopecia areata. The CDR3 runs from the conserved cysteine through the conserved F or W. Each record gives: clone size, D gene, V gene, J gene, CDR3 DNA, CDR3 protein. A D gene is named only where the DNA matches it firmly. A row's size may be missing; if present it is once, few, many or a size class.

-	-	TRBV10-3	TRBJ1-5	TGTGCCATCAGTGACGGACGGGATAATCAGCCCCAGCATTTT	CAISDGRDNQPQHF
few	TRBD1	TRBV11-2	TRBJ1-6	TGTGCCAGCAGCTTAAACACAGGGGTTGCTAATTCACCCCTCCACTTT	CASSLNTGVANSPLHF
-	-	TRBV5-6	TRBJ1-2	TGTGCCAGCAGCTTGTCCGCCTATGGCTACACCTTC	CASSLSAYGYTF
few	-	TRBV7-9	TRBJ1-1	TGTGCCAGCAGCTTAGAGAACACTGAAGCTTTCTTT	CASSLENTEAFF
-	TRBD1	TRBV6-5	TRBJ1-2	TGTGCCAGCAGTACTGGGACAGGGAACTATGGCTACACCTTC	CASSTGTGNYGYTF
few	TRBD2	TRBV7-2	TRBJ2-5	TGTGCCAGCAGCTCAAGCGGGGCCCAAGAGACCCAGTACTTC	CASSSSGAQETQYF
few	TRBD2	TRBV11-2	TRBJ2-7	TGTGCCAGCAGCTTAGGGACTAGCTTAACCTACGAGCAGTACTTC	CASSLGTSLTYEQYF
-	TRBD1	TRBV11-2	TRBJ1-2	TGTGCCAGCAGCCTCTATGGACAGGGCTATGGCTACACCTTC	CASSLYGQGYGYTF
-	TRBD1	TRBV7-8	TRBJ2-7	TGTGCCAGCAGCACCGCGGGACAGGCCCTCTACGAGCAGTACTTC	CASSTAGQALYEQYF
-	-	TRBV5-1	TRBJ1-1	TGCGCCAGCAGCCCCGGACAGAGCACTGAAGCTTTCTTT	CASSPGQSTEAFF
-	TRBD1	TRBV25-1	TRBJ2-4	TGTGCCAGCAGCGGAACGACAGGGACCAAAAACATTCAGTACTTC	CASSGTTGTKNIQYF
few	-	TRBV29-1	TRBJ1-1	TGCAGCGTTAGGGGGGGGAACACTGAAGCTTTCTTT	CSVRGGNTEAFF
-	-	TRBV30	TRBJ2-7	TGTGCCTGGAGTACACAGGGCTACGAGCAGTACTTC	CAWSTQGYEQYF
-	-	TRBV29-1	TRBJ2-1	TGCAGCGGAACGAACGGGGGTGAGCAGTTCTTC	CSGTNGGEQFF
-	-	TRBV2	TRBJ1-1	TGTGCCAGCAGGGCGTCGAGTCCTTCGACGGGTTTCTTT	CASRASSPSTGFF
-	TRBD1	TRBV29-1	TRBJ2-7	TGCAGCGTTGGAGGGATCGACAGGGGAGCCTACGAGCAGTACTTC	CSVGGIDRGAYEQYF
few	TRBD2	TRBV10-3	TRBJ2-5	TGTGCCATCAGCCGGGGGGGGCAAGAGACCCAGTACTTC	CAISRGGQETQYF
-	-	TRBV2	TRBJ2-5	TGTGCCAGCAGCCCCGGGGCCCAGTACTTC	CASSPGAQYF
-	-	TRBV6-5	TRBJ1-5	TGTGCCAGCAGTTACTCCAGGGGAGATCAGCCCCAGCATTTT	CASSYSRGDQPQHF
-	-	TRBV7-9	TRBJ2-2	TGTGCCAGCAGCTTTGGGGTGGCAGCAGGGACCGGGGAGCTGTTTTTT	CASSFGVAAGTGELFF
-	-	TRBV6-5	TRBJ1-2	TGTGCCAGCAGTACGCGGGTGAATGGCTACACCTTC	CASSTRVNGYTF
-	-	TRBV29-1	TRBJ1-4	TGCAGCGAAAACCGGTCGTTACGGAAACTGTTTTTT	CSENRSLRKLFF
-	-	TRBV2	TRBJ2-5	TGTGCCAGCAGTGTACGGGAGACCCAGTACTTC	CASSVRETQYF
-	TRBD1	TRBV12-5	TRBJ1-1	TGTGCTAGTGGTTTGGAAACAGGGGTCCACACTGAAGCTTTCTTT	CASGLETGVHTEAFF
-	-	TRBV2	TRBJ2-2	TGTGCCAGCAGTGGAGATAGCGGGGAGCTGTTTTTT	CASSGDSGELFF
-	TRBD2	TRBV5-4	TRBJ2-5	TGTGCCAGCAGCCAAAGCGGCGGGGGAGCTGTCGAGACCCAGTACTTC	CASSQSGGGAVETQYF
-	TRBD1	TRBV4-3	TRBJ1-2	TGCGCCAGCAGCCAGGGACAGGTCGGATGGGACTATGGCTACACCTTC	CASSQGQVGWDYGYTF
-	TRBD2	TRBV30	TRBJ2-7	TGTGCCTGGAGTGGAGTAGCGGGGACCTACGAGCAGTACTTC	CAWSGVAGTYEQYF
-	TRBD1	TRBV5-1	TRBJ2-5	TGCGCCAGCAGCTTGGCACAGGGGGCCCAAGAGACCCAGTACTTC	CASSLAQGAQETQYF
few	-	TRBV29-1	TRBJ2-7	TGCAGCGTTGAAGAACTGGGCTCAGGAGAGCAGTACTTC	CSVEELGSGEQYF
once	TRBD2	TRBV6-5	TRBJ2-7	TGTGCCAGCGGTAAAACTAGCGGGGACTTCTACGAGCAGTACTTC	CASGKTSGDFYEQYF
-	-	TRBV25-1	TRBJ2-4	TGTGCCAGCAGCGACCCTGCGGGTAGCGACATTCAGTACTTC	CASSDPAGSDIQYF
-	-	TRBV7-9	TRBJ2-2	TGTGCCAGCAGCTTAGCAGCCCCCAGCACCGGGGAGCTGTTTTTT	CASSLAAPSTGELFF
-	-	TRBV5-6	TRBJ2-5	TGTGCCAGCAGCTTGGAGGCAGGCCCAAGGGGAAAGGAGACCCAGTACTTC	CASSLEAGPRGKETQYF
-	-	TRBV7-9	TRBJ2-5	TGTGCCAGCAGCATGGGGCTAGCGCTAGAGACCCAGTACTTC	CASSMGLALETQYF
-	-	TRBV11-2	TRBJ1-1	TGTGCCAGCAGCTTGTGGGGGAGCATGAACACTGAAGCTTTCTTT	CASSLWGSMNTEAFF
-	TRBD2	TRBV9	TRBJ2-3	TGTGCCAGCAGCGTCCGGCTAGCGGGGACAGATACGCAGTATTTT	CASSVRLAGTDTQYF
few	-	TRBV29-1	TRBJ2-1	TGCAGCGCCTTGGGTAACGGGGGGCGGGAGCAGTTCTTC	CSALGNGGREQFF
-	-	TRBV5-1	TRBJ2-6	TGCGCCAGCAGACCGGTCGGGAACTCTGGGGCCAACGTCCTGACTTTC	CASRPVGNSGANVLTF
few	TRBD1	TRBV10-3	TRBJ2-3	TGTGCCATCAGGGGACAGGGATCCGATACGCAGTATTTT	CAIRGQGSDTQYF
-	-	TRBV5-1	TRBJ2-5	TGCGCCAGCAGCTTGGACGGGACACAACAAGAGACCCAGTACTTC	CASSLDGTQQETQYF
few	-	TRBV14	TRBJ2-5	TGTGCCAGCAGCCAACGCGGGTCATTATCACGGGAGACCCAGTACTTC	CASSQRGSLSRETQYF
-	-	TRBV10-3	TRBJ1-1	TGTGCCATCAGTGACGGAGCCACTGAAGCTTTCTTT	CAISDGATEAFF
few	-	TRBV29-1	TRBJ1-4	TGCAGCGTTAGTACCCCAACTAATGAAAAACTGTTTTTT	CSVSTPTNEKLFF
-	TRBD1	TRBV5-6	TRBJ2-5	TGTGCCAGCACCGGGACAGGGCATCTAGAGACCCAGTACTTC	CASTGTGHLETQYF
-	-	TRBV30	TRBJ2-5	TGTGCCTGGAGTGTATATGGGAAGACCCAGTACTTC	CAWSVYGKTQYF
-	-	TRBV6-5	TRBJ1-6	TGTGCCAGCAGTTACTCGACAGCTAATAATTCACCCCTCCACTTT	CASSYSTANNSPLHF
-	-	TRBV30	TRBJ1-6	TGTGCCTGGAGTGGAAGGGCCTTGGGTTCACCCCTCCACTTT	CAWSGRALGSPLHF
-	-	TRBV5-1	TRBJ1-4	TGCGCCAGCAGCTTGGGACCCGTGGATGAAAAACTGTTTTTT	CASSLGPVDEKLFF
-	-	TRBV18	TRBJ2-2	TGTGCCAGCTCACCACCGACCGGGGAGCTGTTTTTT	CASSPPTGELFF
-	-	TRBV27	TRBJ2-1	TGTGCCAGCAGTCCTTCTCGAAGTGAGCAGTTCTTC	CASSPSRSEQFF
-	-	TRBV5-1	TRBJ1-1	TGCGCCAGCAGCTTGGATAAAACTATGAACACTGAAGCTTTCTTT	CASSLDKTMNTEAFF
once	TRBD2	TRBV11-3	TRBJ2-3	TGTGCCAGCAGCTTAGGGGAGGGTAACCCCCAGTATTTT	CASSLGEGNPQYF